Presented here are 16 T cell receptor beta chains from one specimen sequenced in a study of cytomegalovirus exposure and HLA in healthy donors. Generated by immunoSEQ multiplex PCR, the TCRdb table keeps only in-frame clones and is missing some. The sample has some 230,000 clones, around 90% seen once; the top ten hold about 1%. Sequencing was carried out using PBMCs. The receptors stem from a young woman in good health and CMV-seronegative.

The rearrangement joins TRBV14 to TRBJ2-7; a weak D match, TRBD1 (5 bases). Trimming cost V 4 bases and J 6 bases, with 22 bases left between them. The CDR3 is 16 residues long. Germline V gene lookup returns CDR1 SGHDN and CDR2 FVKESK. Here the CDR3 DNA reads TGTGCCAGCAGCCTCCTCGTGGGGCTCCAAGGCCGCGAGCAGTACTTC. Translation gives CASSLLVGLQGREQYF. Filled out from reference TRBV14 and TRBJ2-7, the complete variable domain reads EAGVTQFPSHSVIEKGQTVTLRCDPISGHDNLYWYRRVMGKEIKFLLHFVKESKQDESGMPNNRFLAERTGGTYSTLKVQPAELEDSGVYFCASSLLVGLQGREQYFGPGTRLTVT.

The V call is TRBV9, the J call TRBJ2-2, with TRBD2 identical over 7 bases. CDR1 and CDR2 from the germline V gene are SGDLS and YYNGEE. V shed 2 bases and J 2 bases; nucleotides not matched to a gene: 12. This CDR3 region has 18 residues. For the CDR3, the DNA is TGTGCCAGCAGCGTTGACTTCCCGGGACTAACTAACACCGGGGAGCTGTTTTTT. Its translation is CASSVDFPGLTNTGELFF.

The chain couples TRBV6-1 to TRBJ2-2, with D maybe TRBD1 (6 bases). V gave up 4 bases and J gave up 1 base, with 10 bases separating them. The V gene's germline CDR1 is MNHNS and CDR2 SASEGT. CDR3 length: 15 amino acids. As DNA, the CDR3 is TGTGCCAGCAGTGGGGTGACAGGGAACACCGGGGAGCTGTTTTTT. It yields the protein CASSGVTGNTGELFF.

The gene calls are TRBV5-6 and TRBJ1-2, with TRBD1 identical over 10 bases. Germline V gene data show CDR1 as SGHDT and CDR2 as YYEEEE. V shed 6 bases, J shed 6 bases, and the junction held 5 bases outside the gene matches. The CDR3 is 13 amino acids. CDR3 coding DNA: TGTGCCAGCACCCGGGACAGGGGCCATGGCTACACCTTC. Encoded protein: CASTRDRGHGYTF.

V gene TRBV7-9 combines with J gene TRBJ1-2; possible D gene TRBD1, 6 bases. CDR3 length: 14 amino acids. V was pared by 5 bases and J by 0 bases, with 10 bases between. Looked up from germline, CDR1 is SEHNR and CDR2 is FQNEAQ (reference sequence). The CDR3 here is CASSTGRSNYGYTF. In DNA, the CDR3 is TGTGCCAGCAGCACAGGGAGATCTAACTATGGCTACACCTTC. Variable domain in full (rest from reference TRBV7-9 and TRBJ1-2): DTGVSQNPRHKITKRGQNVTFRCDPISEHNRLYWYRQTLGQGPEFLTYFQNEAQLEKSRLLSDRFSAERPKGSFSTLEIQRTEQGDSAMYLCASSTGRSNYGYTFGSGTRLTVV.

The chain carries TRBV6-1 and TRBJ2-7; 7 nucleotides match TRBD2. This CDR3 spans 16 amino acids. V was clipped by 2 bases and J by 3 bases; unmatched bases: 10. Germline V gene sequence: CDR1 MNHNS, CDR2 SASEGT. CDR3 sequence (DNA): TGTGCCAGCAGTGAATACCCCTCGGCGGGAGTCTACGAGCAGTACTTC. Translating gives CASSEYPSAGVYEQYF.

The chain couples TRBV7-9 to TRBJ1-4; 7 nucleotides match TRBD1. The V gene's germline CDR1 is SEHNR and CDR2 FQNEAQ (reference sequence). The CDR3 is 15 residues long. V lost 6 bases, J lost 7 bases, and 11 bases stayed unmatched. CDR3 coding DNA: TGTGCCAGCAGTTATCAGCAGGGGGATTTTGAAAAACTGTTTTTT. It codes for CASSYQQGDFEKLFF.

Here the CDR3 DNA reads TGTGCCAGCAGCCACATCGCTGGACAGCCGAAACGCAATCAGCCCCAGCATTTT. Protein: CASSHIAGQPKRNQPQHF. This rearrangement joins TRBV7-3 to TRBJ1-5; possible D gene TRBD1, 6 bases. The length of the CDR3 is 18 residues. Germline V gene data show CDR1 as SGHTA and CDR2 as FQGTGA. The V and J ends lost 5 bases and 2 bases respectively, with 22 bases between them.

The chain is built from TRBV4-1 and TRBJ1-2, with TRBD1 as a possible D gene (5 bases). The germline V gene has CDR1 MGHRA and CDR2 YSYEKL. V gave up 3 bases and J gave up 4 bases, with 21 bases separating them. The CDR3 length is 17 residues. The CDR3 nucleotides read TGCGCCAGCAGCCATCCCGACAGCAACGTCGGATTCTATGGCTACACCTTC. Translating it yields CASSHPDSNVGFYGYTF.

The CDR3: CASQISAYNEQFF. CDR3 bases: TGTGCCAGCCAGATTTCAGCCTACAATGAGCAGTTCTTC. This chain links TRBV10-3 with TRBJ2-1; D gene unclear. Trimming left V 10 bases short and J 2 bases short, with 12 bases between. Germline values: CDR1 ENHRY, CDR2 SYGVKD. CDR3 length: 13 amino acids.

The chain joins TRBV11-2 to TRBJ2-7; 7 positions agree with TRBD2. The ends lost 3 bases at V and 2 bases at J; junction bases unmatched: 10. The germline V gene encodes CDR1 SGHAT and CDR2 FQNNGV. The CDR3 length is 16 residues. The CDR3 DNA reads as TGTGCCAGCAGCTTTACAGCCCAGCGGGGAACCTACGAGCAGTACTTC. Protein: CASSFTAQRGTYEQYF.

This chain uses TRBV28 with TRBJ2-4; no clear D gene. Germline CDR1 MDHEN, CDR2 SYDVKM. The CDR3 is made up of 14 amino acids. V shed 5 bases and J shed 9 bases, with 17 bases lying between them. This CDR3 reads CASSAVLVIGIQYF. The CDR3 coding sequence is TGTGCCAGCAGTGCCGTACTGGTTATCGGCATTCAGTACTTC.

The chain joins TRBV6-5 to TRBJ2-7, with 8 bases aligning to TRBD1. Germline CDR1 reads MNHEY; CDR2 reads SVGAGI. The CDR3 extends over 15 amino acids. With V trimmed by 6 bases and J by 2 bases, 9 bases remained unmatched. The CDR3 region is CASRTGTGLPYEQYF. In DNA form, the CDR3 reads TGTGCCAGCAGAACCGGGACAGGACTGCCCTACGAGCAGTACTTC.

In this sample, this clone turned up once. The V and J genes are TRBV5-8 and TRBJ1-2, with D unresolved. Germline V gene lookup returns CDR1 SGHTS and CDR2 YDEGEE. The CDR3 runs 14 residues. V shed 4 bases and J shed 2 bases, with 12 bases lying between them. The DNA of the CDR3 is TGTGCCAGCAGCCCGGCGGGAGGGAACTATGGCTACACCTTC. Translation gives CASSPAGGNYGYTF.

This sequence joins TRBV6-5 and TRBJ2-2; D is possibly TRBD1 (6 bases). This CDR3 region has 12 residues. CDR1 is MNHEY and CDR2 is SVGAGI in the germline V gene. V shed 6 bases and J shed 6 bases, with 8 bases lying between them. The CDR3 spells CASRQGPGELFF. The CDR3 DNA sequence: TGTGCCAGCAGACAGGGTCCCGGGGAGCTGTTTTTT.

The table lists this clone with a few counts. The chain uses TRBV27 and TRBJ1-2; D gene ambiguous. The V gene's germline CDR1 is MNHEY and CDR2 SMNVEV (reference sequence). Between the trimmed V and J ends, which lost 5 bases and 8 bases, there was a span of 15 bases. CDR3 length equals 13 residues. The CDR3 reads CASSPLRGWGYTF. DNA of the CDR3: TGTGCCAGCAGTCCTCTCCGCGGATGGGGCTACACCTTC.